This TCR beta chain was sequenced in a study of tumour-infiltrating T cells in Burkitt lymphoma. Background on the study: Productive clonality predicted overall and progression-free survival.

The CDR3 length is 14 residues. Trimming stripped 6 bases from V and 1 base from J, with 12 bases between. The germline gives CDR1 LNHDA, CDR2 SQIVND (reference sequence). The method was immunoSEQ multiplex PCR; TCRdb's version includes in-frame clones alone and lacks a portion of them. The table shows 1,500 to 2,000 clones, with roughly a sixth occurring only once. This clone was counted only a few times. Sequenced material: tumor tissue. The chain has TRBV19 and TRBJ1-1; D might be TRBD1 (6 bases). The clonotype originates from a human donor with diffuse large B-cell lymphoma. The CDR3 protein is CASSHRVENTEAFF. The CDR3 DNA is TGTGCCAGTAGCCACAGGGTGGAGAACACTGAAGCTTTCTTT.